The clone carrying this T cell receptor (beta chain) was detected a few times. The record originates from a study of metastatic and nonmetastatic thyroid tumors. Among the patients, none had received any treatment before thyroid surgery. TCRdb re-processed the PCR reads through MiXCR. This table holds roughly 46,000 clones, approximately 26% found once. Germline CDR1 is MNHEY and CDR2 is SVGAGI. Losses at the gene ends were 5 bases for V and 6 bases for J; bases not matched to a gene: 12. The CDR3 consists of 17 residues. The chain is built from TRBV6-5 and TRBJ2-1; 11 nucleotides agree with TRBD2. This sequence originates from a male donor with papillary thyroid cancer or a benign thyroid nodule (not recorded which). Some clones in this sample may be carry-over from other donors' samples. Sequencing was performed on blood. CDR3: CASSTLAGGPAANEQFF. DNA for the CDR3: TGTGCCAGCAGTACTTTAGCGGGAGGGCCAGCGGCCAATGAGCAGTTCTTC.